The rows below give T cell receptor beta chains drawn from one sample of a study of graft-versus-host responses after intestinal transplantation. For these TCRs, the target antigens are not known. Method: immunoSEQ multiplex PCR; TCRdb's copy keeps in-frame clones and lacks some. The data hold around 90,000 clones, with around 93% observed a single time. Here the sequenced sample was unstimulated CD8+ T cells sorted from spleen or lymph node cells, taken before transplant. These receptors all come from a human donor who was the organ donor for an intestinal transplant. Both conserved end residues are part of each CDR3. Each record gives: CDR3 DNA, CDR3 protein, D gene, clone size, V gene, J gene. The D gene is left open where the match is weak. Size is omitted from some rows. Given values are once, few, many or a class for expanded clones.

CDR3nt: TGTGCCAGCAGCTTGGAAGGGGGACACAAGGAGGAAAAACTGTTTTTT; CDR3aa: CASSLEGGHKEEKLFF; d_gene: -; abundance: -; v_gene: TRBV5-6; j_gene: TRBJ1-4
CDR3nt: TGTGCCAGCAGCTACTCGACAGGGCTTAACACCATATATTTT; CDR3aa: CASSYSTGLNTIYF; d_gene: TRBD1; abundance: -; v_gene: TRBV5-6; j_gene: TRBJ1-3
CDR3nt: TGTGCCAGCAGTTACGGCACAGGGGGCGAGCAGTACTTC; CDR3aa: CASSYGTGGEQYF; d_gene: TRBD1; abundance: -; v_gene: TRBV6-5; j_gene: TRBJ2-7
CDR3nt: TGCAGCGTTACACCCGGGGTGGGGAGGGGTGGGGAGACCCAGTACTTC; CDR3aa: CSVTPGVGRGGETQYF; d_gene: TRBD2; abundance: -; v_gene: TRBV29-1; j_gene: TRBJ2-5
CDR3nt: TGTGCCATCACGGGCGGGGGCTACACCTTC; CDR3aa: CAITGGGYTF; d_gene: -; abundance: once; v_gene: TRBV10-3; j_gene: TRBJ1-2
CDR3nt: TGTGCCAGCAGTTCCACCACAGGGGTTACTAGGTATGGCTACACCTTC; CDR3aa: CASSSTTGVTRYGYTF; d_gene: TRBD1; abundance: -; v_gene: TRBV6-5; j_gene: TRBJ1-2
CDR3nt: TGCGCCAGCACTCTAGCGGGAGGGCCCAATGAGCAGTTCTTC; CDR3aa: CASTLAGGPNEQFF; d_gene: TRBD2; abundance: -; v_gene: TRBV5-1; j_gene: TRBJ2-1
CDR3nt: TGTGCCAGCAGCTTCGGACGGGACAGGGGGCTTTCTGGTGAAGCTTTCTTT; CDR3aa: CASSFGRDRGLSGEAFF; d_gene: TRBD1; abundance: -; v_gene: TRBV11-2; j_gene: TRBJ1-1
CDR3nt: TGTGCCTGCCATTATAGCCCGGGGAGCGGCTACACCTTC; CDR3aa: CACHYSPGSGYTF; d_gene: -; abundance: -; v_gene: TRBV30; j_gene: TRBJ1-2
CDR3nt: TGTGCCACCAGCAAAGAGGTATTTAGCTCCTACGAGCAGTACTTC; CDR3aa: CATSKEVFSSYEQYF; d_gene: -; abundance: -; v_gene: TRBV15; j_gene: TRBJ2-7
CDR3nt: TGTGCCAGCAGTCAGTATTTAGGGGATCTTGAGCCCCAGCATTTT; CDR3aa: CASSQYLGDLEPQHF; d_gene: -; abundance: -; v_gene: TRBV28; j_gene: TRBJ1-5
CDR3nt: TGTGCCAGCAGCTTAGGGTGGGGGGAACGGTCACCCCTCCACTTT; CDR3aa: CASSLGWGERSPLHF; d_gene: -; abundance: -; v_gene: TRBV13; j_gene: TRBJ1-6
CDR3nt: TGCGCCAGCAGTGACGGTGGGGGCCTGAATGAGCAGTTCTTC; CDR3aa: CASSDGGGLNEQFF; d_gene: -; abundance: -; v_gene: TRBV10-2; j_gene: TRBJ2-1
CDR3nt: TGTGCCAGCCACCTCACCTATACAGGTGCCTATGGCTACACCTTC; CDR3aa: CASHLTYTGAYGYTF; d_gene: -; abundance: -; v_gene: TRBV2; j_gene: TRBJ1-2
CDR3nt: TGTGCCAGTAGGCCGACGGACAGGGAAGCCTATGGCTACACCTTC; CDR3aa: CASRPTDREAYGYTF; d_gene: TRBD1; abundance: -; v_gene: TRBV19; j_gene: TRBJ1-2
CDR3nt: TGTGCCAGCCTGGGCACGGTCCCCCCCTCTAACTATGGCTACACCTTC; CDR3aa: CASLGTVPPSNYGYTF; d_gene: -; abundance: -; v_gene: TRBV28; j_gene: TRBJ1-2
CDR3nt: TGTGCCAGCAGCTTTCCTTTTAGCGGGAGTTGGGATGAGCAGTTCTTC; CDR3aa: CASSFPFSGSWDEQFF; d_gene: TRBD2; abundance: once; v_gene: TRBV7-8; j_gene: TRBJ2-1
CDR3nt: TGTGCCAGCAGCGTCAACCGGGACAATCAAACAGATACGCAGTATTTT; CDR3aa: CASSVNRDNQTDTQYF; d_gene: -; abundance: few; v_gene: TRBV7-7; j_gene: TRBJ2-3
CDR3nt: TGTGCCAGCAGCTTGGGGACAGCCATCTATAATTCACCCCTCCACTTT; CDR3aa: CASSLGTAIYNSPLHF; d_gene: -; abundance: -; v_gene: TRBV5-4; j_gene: TRBJ1-6
CDR3nt: TGTGCCAGCAGTTTATGGGACAGTCCCTACGAGCAGTACTTC; CDR3aa: CASSLWDSPYEQYF; d_gene: -; abundance: -; v_gene: TRBV28; j_gene: TRBJ2-7
CDR3nt: TGTGCCAGCAGCGTAACACTAAAGAACTTCTACAATGAGCAGTTCTTC; CDR3aa: CASSVTLKNFYNEQFF; d_gene: -; abundance: -; v_gene: TRBV5-6; j_gene: TRBJ2-1
CDR3nt: TGCGTCAGCAGCCAAGTAGAGGGGGAGCTGTTTTTT; CDR3aa: CVSSQVEGELFF; d_gene: -; abundance: -; v_gene: TRBV4-1; j_gene: TRBJ2-2
CDR3nt: TGTGCCAGCAGCTTAGAATTCAGGACTGAAGCTTTCTTT; CDR3aa: CASSLEFRTEAFF; d_gene: -; abundance: once; v_gene: TRBV7-9; j_gene: TRBJ1-1
CDR3nt: TGTGCCAGCAGCTTACAGGGGGCAATTCGTGTGGATGAGCAGTTCTTC; CDR3aa: CASSLQGAIRVDEQFF; d_gene: TRBD1; abundance: -; v_gene: TRBV11-2; j_gene: TRBJ2-1
CDR3nt: TGTGCCAGCTCACCGAAGTCTTCTCAACATAGCAATCAGCCCCAGCATTTT; CDR3aa: CASSPKSSQHSNQPQHF; d_gene: -; abundance: -; v_gene: TRBV18; j_gene: TRBJ1-5
CDR3nt: TGTGCCATCCTCCCCCGGACAGGGGACGTCAATGAGCAGTTCTTC; CDR3aa: CAILPRTGDVNEQFF; d_gene: TRBD1; abundance: once; v_gene: TRBV10-3; j_gene: TRBJ2-1
CDR3nt: TGCAGCGCAGTCAGGGGACGGGCCTACGAGCAGTACTTC; CDR3aa: CSAVRGRAYEQYF; d_gene: -; abundance: -; v_gene: TRBV29-1; j_gene: TRBJ2-7
CDR3nt: TGTGCCAGCAGCTTAGCAGGGGGCGTAGAGACCCAGTACTTC; CDR3aa: CASSLAGGVETQYF; d_gene: TRBD1; abundance: -; v_gene: TRBV11-1; j_gene: TRBJ2-5
CDR3nt: TGTGCCAGCAGCTTAGGTTGGGCTAGCGGACTCTCCACAGATACGCAGTATTTT; CDR3aa: CASSLGWASGLSTDTQYF; d_gene: TRBD2; abundance: -; v_gene: TRBV11-2; j_gene: TRBJ2-3
CDR3nt: TGTGCCAGCAGCGATAGGGGGCGAGGGCGTAGCAATCAGCCCCAGCATTTT; CDR3aa: CASSDRGRGRSNQPQHF; d_gene: TRBD1; abundance: few; v_gene: TRBV7-3; j_gene: TRBJ1-5
CDR3nt: TGTGCCAGCAGCTCACTGGGAGATGAGCAGTTCTTC; CDR3aa: CASSSLGDEQFF; d_gene: -; abundance: -; v_gene: TRBV11-3; j_gene: TRBJ2-1
CDR3nt: TGTGCCAGCAGTGTAGGGACTAGCGGGTTCACAGATACGCAGTATTTT; CDR3aa: CASSVGTSGFTDTQYF; d_gene: TRBD2; abundance: once; v_gene: TRBV25-1; j_gene: TRBJ2-3
CDR3nt: TGTGCCAGCAGTCGCATCTATCCCAAGGACAGGACGAACACTGAAGCTTTCTTT; CDR3aa: CASSRIYPKDRTNTEAFF; d_gene: TRBD1; abundance: -; v_gene: TRBV6-7; j_gene: TRBJ1-1
CDR3nt: TGTGCCAGCAGCTTAACCTCTAGCGGACCACCGGAGTATACGCAGTATTTT; CDR3aa: CASSLTSSGPPEYTQYF; d_gene: TRBD2; abundance: -; v_gene: TRBV7-3; j_gene: TRBJ2-3
CDR3nt: TGCGCCAGCAGCCAAGGGTCTGGGCAATACGAGCAGTACTTC; CDR3aa: CASSQGSGQYEQYF; d_gene: -; abundance: once; v_gene: TRBV4-1; j_gene: TRBJ2-7
CDR3nt: TGCGCCAGCAGTGAAGGAGCGGGACCCTTATACAATGAGCAGTTCTTC; CDR3aa: CASSEGAGPLYNEQFF; d_gene: TRBD2; abundance: -; v_gene: TRBV10-1; j_gene: TRBJ2-1
CDR3nt: TGCGCCAGCAGCTTGTCTCCGGACAACGAAGAGGCTTTCTTT; CDR3aa: CASSLSPDNEEAFF; d_gene: -; abundance: -; v_gene: TRBV5-1; j_gene: TRBJ1-1
CDR3nt: TGTGCCAGCAGCTTTTCCGAGACCACAGCCTTGACGGATGAGCAGTTCTTC; CDR3aa: CASSFSETTALTDEQFF; d_gene: -; abundance: -; v_gene: TRBV7-8; j_gene: TRBJ2-1
CDR3nt: TGTGCCAGAAGCGGGTCTCTGCGGGGCTCCTATAATTCACCCCTCCACTTT; CDR3aa: CARSGSLRGSYNSPLHF; d_gene: -; abundance: -; v_gene: TRBV5-3; j_gene: TRBJ1-6
CDR3nt: TGTGCCAGCAGCGAAAGACTAGCGGGAGGGTCGGATACGCAGTATTTT; CDR3aa: CASSERLAGGSDTQYF; d_gene: TRBD2; abundance: -; v_gene: TRBV13; j_gene: TRBJ2-3
CDR3nt: TGTGCCAGCTTCGAGGGATTCTCTGGAAACACCATATATTTT; CDR3aa: CASFEGFSGNTIYF; d_gene: -; abundance: -; v_gene: TRBV7-9; j_gene: TRBJ1-3
CDR3nt: TGTGCCAGTAGTATTGACACAGGTGCCGAAAAACTGTTTTTT; CDR3aa: CASSIDTGAEKLFF; d_gene: -; abundance: once; v_gene: TRBV19; j_gene: TRBJ1-4
CDR3nt: TGCGCCAGCAGCCAAAATACCGAAAAGGGAAGCGGGAGGGCTTACGAGCAGTACTTC; CDR3aa: CASSQNTEKGSGRAYEQYF; d_gene: TRBD2; abundance: -; v_gene: TRBV4-1; j_gene: TRBJ2-7
CDR3nt: TGCGCCAGCAGCCAAGCAGCGGGCACCTACAATGAGCAGTTCTTC; CDR3aa: CASSQAAGTYNEQFF; d_gene: -; abundance: -; v_gene: TRBV4-1; j_gene: TRBJ2-1
CDR3nt: TGTGCCAGCAGTTTCGACAGGGGGCTGGGAAACACCATATATTTT; CDR3aa: CASSFDRGLGNTIYF; d_gene: TRBD1; abundance: -; v_gene: TRBV6-7; j_gene: TRBJ1-3
CDR3nt: TGTGCCAGCAGCCAACCCACTAGCGGGAGATTGGATACGCAGTATTTT; CDR3aa: CASSQPTSGRLDTQYF; d_gene: TRBD2; abundance: -; v_gene: TRBV11-1; j_gene: TRBJ2-3
CDR3nt: TGTGCCAGCAGCACAACCCTCGGAGCGGTGGATGGCTACACCTTC; CDR3aa: CASSTTLGAVDGYTF; d_gene: -; abundance: -; v_gene: TRBV9; j_gene: TRBJ1-2
CDR3nt: TGTGCCAGCAGTGAATCAGGGGACGGGTACGAGCAGTACTTC; CDR3aa: CASSESGDGYEQYF; d_gene: -; abundance: -; v_gene: TRBV25-1; j_gene: TRBJ2-7
CDR3nt: TGTGCCAGCAGCCTACGACCCACGACTTACGAGGCTATCATGTCCGGGGAGCTGTTTTTT; CDR3aa: CASSLRPTTYEAIMSGELFF; d_gene: -; abundance: -; v_gene: TRBV7-3; j_gene: TRBJ2-2
CDR3nt: TGTGCCAGCAGCGTAGGGTCGAGGCAGGGTAAGGATGGCTACACCTTC; CDR3aa: CASSVGSRQGKDGYTF; d_gene: -; abundance: -; v_gene: TRBV9; j_gene: TRBJ1-2